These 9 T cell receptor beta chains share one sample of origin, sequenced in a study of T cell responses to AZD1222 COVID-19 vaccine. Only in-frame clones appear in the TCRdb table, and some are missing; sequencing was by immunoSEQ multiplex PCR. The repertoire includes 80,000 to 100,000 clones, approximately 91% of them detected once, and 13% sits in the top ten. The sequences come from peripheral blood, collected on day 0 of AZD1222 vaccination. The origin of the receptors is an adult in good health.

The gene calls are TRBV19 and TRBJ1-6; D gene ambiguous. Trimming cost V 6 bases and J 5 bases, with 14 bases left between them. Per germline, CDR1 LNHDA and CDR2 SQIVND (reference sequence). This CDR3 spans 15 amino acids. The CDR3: CASRGLATNNSPLHF. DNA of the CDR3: TGTGCCAGTAGAGGACTGGCTACCAATAATTCACCCCTCCACTTT.

CDR3 in amino acids: CASSPTSGRSTDTQYF. The DNA of the CDR3 is TGTGCCAGCAGTCCGACCAGTGGCAGGAGCACAGATACGCAGTATTTT. The chain is built from TRBV28 and TRBJ2-3, with no clear D. Trimming shortened V by 5 bases and J by 0 bases, and 15 bases separated the two germline ends. CDR3 size: 16 residues. The germline V gene has CDR1 MDHEN and CDR2 SYDVKM.

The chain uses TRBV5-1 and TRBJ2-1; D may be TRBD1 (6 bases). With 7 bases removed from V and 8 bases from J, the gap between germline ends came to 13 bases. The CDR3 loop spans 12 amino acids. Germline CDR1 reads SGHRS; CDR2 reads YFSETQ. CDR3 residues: CASGIGGDEQFF. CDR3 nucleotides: TGCGCCAGCGGAATAGGGGGAGATGAGCAGTTCTTC.

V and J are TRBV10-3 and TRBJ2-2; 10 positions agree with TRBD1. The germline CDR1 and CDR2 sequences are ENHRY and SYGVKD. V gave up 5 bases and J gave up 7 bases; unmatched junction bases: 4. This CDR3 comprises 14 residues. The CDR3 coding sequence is TGTGCCATCAGTAAGGGACAGGGGCACGGGGAGCTGTTTTTT. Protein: CAISKGQGHGELFF.

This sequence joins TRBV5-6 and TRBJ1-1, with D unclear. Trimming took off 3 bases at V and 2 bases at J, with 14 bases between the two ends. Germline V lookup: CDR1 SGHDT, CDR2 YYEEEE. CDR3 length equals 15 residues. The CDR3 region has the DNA TGTGCCAGCAGCTCCCTGACGGTTGAAAACACTGAAGCTTTCTTT. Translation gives CASSSLTVENTEAFF.

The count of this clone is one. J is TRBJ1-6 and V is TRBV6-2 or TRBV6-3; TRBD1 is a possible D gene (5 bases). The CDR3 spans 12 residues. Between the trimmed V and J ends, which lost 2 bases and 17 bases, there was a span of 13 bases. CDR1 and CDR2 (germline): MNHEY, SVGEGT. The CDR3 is CASSYISGQVHF. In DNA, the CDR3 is TGTGCCAGCAGTTACATTTCCGGACAAGTCCACTTT.

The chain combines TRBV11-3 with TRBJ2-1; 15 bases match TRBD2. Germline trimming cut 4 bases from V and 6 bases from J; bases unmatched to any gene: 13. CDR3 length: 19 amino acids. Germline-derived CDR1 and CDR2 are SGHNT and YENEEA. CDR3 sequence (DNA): TGTGCCAGCAGCTCGCCTGAGGGACTAGCGGGGGGTCGGGCCAATGAGCAGTTCTTC. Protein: CASSSPEGLAGGRANEQFF.

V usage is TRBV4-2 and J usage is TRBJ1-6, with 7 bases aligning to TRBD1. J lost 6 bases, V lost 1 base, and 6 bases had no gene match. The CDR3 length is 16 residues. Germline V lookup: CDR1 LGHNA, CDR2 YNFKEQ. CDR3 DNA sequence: TGTGCCAGCAGCCAAGGGGAGGGGGCGCGTAATTCACCCCTCCACTTT. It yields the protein CASSQGEGARNSPLHF.

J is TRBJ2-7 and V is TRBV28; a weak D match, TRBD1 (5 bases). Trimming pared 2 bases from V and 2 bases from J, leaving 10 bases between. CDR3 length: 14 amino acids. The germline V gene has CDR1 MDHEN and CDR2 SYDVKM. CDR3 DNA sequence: TGTGCCAGCAGTTTAATAGGGGCGACCTACGAGCAGTACTTC. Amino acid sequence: CASSLIGATYEQYF.